A single sample is the source of the 4 T cell receptor beta chains below, sequenced in a study of CD8 T cells in Susac syndrome. With random hexamers, reverse transcription was performed on about 0.45 to 1 ug of RNA. TCRdb analysed the immunoSEQ multiplex PCR reads with MiXCR anew, one entry per CDR3 protein. Found here are some 170,000 distinct CDR3 sequences, roughly 94% of them singletons; the top ten hold 0.085% to 0.13%. Sequenced input: CD4+ T cells from PBMCs. The receptors stem from a human donor in good health.

The genes are TRBV6-2 or TRBV6-3 and TRBJ2-7, with 7 positions matching TRBD2. The junction had 2 bases not matched to a gene; V was cut back by 7 bases and J by 2 bases. This CDR3 spans 12 amino acids. Germline V gene data show CDR1 as MNHEY and CDR2 as SVGEGT. Here the CDR3 DNA reads TGTGCCAGCAAGACTAGCCCCTACGAGCAGTACTTC. Its translation is CASKTSPYEQYF.

The rearrangement joins TRBV29-1 to TRBJ2-1; TRBD2 matches at 12 bases. This CDR3 has 16 amino acids. The junction had 13 bases not matched to a gene; V was cut back by 5 bases and J by 8 bases. Germline lookup yields CDR1 SQVTM and CDR2 ANQGSEA. CDR3 bases: TGCAGCGTTAAAGCGACTAGCGGGAGATGGTACGATGAGCAGTTCTTC. This sequence encodes CSVKATSGRWYDEQFF.

The V gene is TRBV20-1, the J gene TRBJ2-7; the match to TRBD2 covers 10 bases. The CDR3 loop spans 14 amino acids. Germline CDR1 is DFQATT and CDR2 is SNEGSKA (reference sequence). V shed 4 bases, J shed 6 bases, and the junction held 9 bases outside the gene matches. The CDR3 coding sequence is TGCAGTGCTACTAGCGGGAGCTATACGGCCGAGCAGTACTTC. Its translation: CSATSGSYTAEQYF.

Only one count was recorded for this clonotype. The chain couples TRBV7-8 to TRBJ2-7; D is unclear. CDR1 is SGHVS, CDR2 FQNEAQ, per germline. The CDR3 has 12 residues. Trimming removed 5 bases from V and 4 bases from J, with 9 bases in between. CDR3 region: CASSIDGYEQYF. The CDR3 nucleotides read TGTGCCAGCAGCATAGACGGGTACGAGCAGTACTTC. Based on the CDR3 plus reference TRBV7-8 and TRBJ2-7, the full variable domain is GAGVSQSPRYKVAKRGQDVALRCDPISGHVSLFWYQQALGQGPEFLTYFQNEAQLDKSGLPSDRFFAERPEGSVSTLKIQRTQQEDSAVYLCASSIDGYEQYFGPGTRLTVT.